The 32 T cell receptor beta chains in this list originate from one sample, sequenced in a study of monozygotic twins with inflammatory bowel disease. TCRdb processed the 5' RACE reads again and assigns one entry to each CDR3 protein, with no DNA. This listing includes over 150,000 distinct CDR3 sequences. The sequenced sample was blood. The receptor source for this set is a human donor with ulcerative colitis or Crohn's disease, or a healthy co-twin of an affected twin (not recorded which).

V gene TRBV18 combines with J gene TRBJ1-1. The CDR3 runs to 11 residues. Germline V lookup: CDR1 KGHSH, CDR2 LQKENI. The CDR3: CASLDRSEAFF.

The genes are TRBV20-1 and TRBJ1-2; TCRdb calls TRBD1, which cannot be checked without DNA. The length of the CDR3 is 14 residues. Germline V gene sequence: CDR1 DFQATT, CDR2 SNEGSKA (reference sequence). CDR3 residues: CSASPGFKTNGYTF.

The chain has TRBV21-1 and TRBJ2-7; no DNA is available, so the TRBD2 call from TCRdb remains unchecked. TRBV21-1 is marked as a pseudogene. The CDR3 length is 13 residues. CDR3 region: CAALPQGGHEQYF.

The gene calls are TRBV20-1 and TRBJ2-7; absent DNA, TCRdb's TRBD1 call cannot be checked. The CDR3 runs to 15 residues. The germline gives CDR1 DFQATT, CDR2 SNEGSKA (reference sequence). The CDR3 protein is CSAYDRDGPSYEQYF.

The J gene is TRBJ2-5, the V gene TRBV11-2; TCRdb names TRBD2, which stays unverified in the absence of DNA. CDR3 size: 20 residues. In germline, CDR1 is SGHAT, CDR2 FQNNGV. Here the CDR3 reads CASSLTDPGLAGGVQETQYF. Together with reference TRBV11-2 and TRBJ2-5, the CDR3 gives the full variable domain: EAGVAQSPRYKIIEKRQSVAFWCNPISGHATLYWYQQILGQGPKLLIQFQNNGVVDDSQLPKDRFSAERLKGVDSTLKIQPAKLEDSAVYLCASSLTDPGLAGGVQETQYFGPGTRLLVL.

The chain combines TRBV5-1 with TRBJ2-3; TCRdb selects TRBD1, and the lack of DNA leaves this call unchecked. Germline loops: CDR1 SGHRS, CDR2 YFSETQ. The CDR3 extends over 16 amino acids. CDR3 residues: CASSPTVEGRGDTQYF. Filled out from reference TRBV5-1 and TRBJ2-3, the complete variable domain reads KAGVTQTPRYLIKTRGQQVTLSCSPISGHRSVSWYQQTPGQGLQFLFEYFSETQRNKGNFPGRFSGRQFSNSRSEMNVSTLELGDSALYLCASSPTVEGRGDTQYFGPGTRLTVL.

The V call is TRBV5-4, the J call TRBJ2-2; the TCRdb call, TRBD1, lacks DNA for checking. The CDR3 spans 15 residues. Germline CDR1 and CDR2: SGHNT and YYREEE (reference sequence). CDR3 loop: CASSTRDRGTGELFF. The complete variable domain, with remaining parts taken from reference TRBV5-4 and TRBJ2-2, reads ETGVTQSPTHLIKTRGQQVTLRCSSQSGHNTVSWYQQALGQGPQFIFQYYREEENGRGNFPPRFSGLQFPNYSSELNVNALELDDSALYLCASSTRDRGTGELFFGEGSRLTVL.

This chain links TRBV27 with TRBJ1-6; TCRdb returns TRBD1, unconfirmable since there is no DNA. CDR1 and CDR2 from the germline V gene are MNHEY and SMNVEV (reference sequence). CDR3 size: 16 residues. This CDR3 reads CASSPVYLWGTSPLHF.

This chain connects TRBV20-1 to TRBJ1-6; TCRdb indicates TRBD1, and absent DNA this call remains unverified. The CDR3 loop spans 14 amino acids. Germline assignment: CDR1 DFQATT and CDR2 SNEGSKA (reference sequence). The CDR3 here is CSARNRDYNSPLHF.

The gene calls are TRBV20-1 and TRBJ2-1; TCRdb selects TRBD2, and the lack of DNA leaves this call unchecked. Looked up from germline, CDR1 is DFQATT and CDR2 is SNEGSKA (reference sequence). CDR3 length equals 14 residues. The CDR3 sequence is CSALESNPYNEQFF.

CDR3 sequence: CASSLTGLGNTIYF. The chain has TRBV7-2 and TRBJ1-3. In germline, CDR1 is SGHTA, CDR2 FQGNSA. This CDR3 region has 14 residues.

The chain has TRBV7-6 and TRBJ2-5; the D gene TCRdb calls, TRBD2, cannot be checked with no DNA. CDR3 size: 14 residues. CDR1 and CDR2 from the germline V gene are SGHVS and FNYEAQ. CDR3: CASSSGLNQETQYF. Drawing the rest from reference TRBV7-6 and TRBJ2-5, the complete variable domain is GAGVSQSPRYKVTKRGQDVALRCDPISGHVSLYWYRQALGQGPEFLTYFNYEAQQDKSGLPNDRFSAERPEGSISTLTIQRTEQRDSAMYRCASSSGLNQETQYFGPGTRLLVL.

The chain links TRBV7-2 to TRBJ2-5; the D call of TRBD2 rests on TCRdb alone, since no DNA is present to check it. CDR1 SGHTA and CDR2 FQGNSA come from the germline V gene. The CDR3 spans 14 residues. The CDR3 protein is CASSFQLATETQYF. Full variable domain (missing parts from reference TRBV7-2 and TRBJ2-5): GAGVSQSPSNKVTEKGKDVELRCDPISGHTALYWYRQSLGQGLEFLIYFQGNSAPDKSGLPSDRFSAERTGGSVSTLTIQRTQQEDSAVYLCASSFQLATETQYFGPGTRLLVL.

V is TRBV7-9 and J is TRBJ2-7; TCRdb proposes TRBD2, but this gene call is untestable without DNA. The CDR3 runs to 15 residues. Germline V lookup: CDR1 SEHNR, CDR2 FQNEAQ (reference sequence). CDR3 in amino acids: CASSLEGLPSYEQYF. The complete variable domain, with remaining parts taken from reference TRBV7-9 and TRBJ2-7, reads DTGVSQNPRHKITKRGQNVTFRCDPISEHNRLYWYRQTLGQGPEFLTYFQNEAQLEKSRLLSDRFSAERPKGSFSTLEIQRTEQGDSAMYLCASSLEGLPSYEQYFGPGTRLTVT.

The chain uses TRBV20-1 and TRBJ2-1; TCRdb selects TRBD1, and the lack of DNA leaves this call unchecked. Per germline, CDR1 DFQATT and CDR2 SNEGSKA (reference sequence). CDR3 length: 14 residues. CDR3 residues: CSAPPAEGYNEQFF.

The chain joins TRBV6-5 to TRBJ2-1; no DNA is available, so the TRBD1 call from TCRdb remains unchecked. This CDR3 is built from 18 residues. Germline V gives CDR1 MNHEY, CDR2 SVGAGI. The CDR3 sequence is CASSYSMQGPPPYNEQFF.

This chain links TRBV19 with TRBJ2-5; without DNA, the TCRdb call of TRBD2 cannot be checked. The germline CDR1 and CDR2 sequences are LNHDA and SQIVND (reference sequence). The CDR3 length is 15 residues. The chain's CDR3 is CASSEGPVKQETQYF.

The rearrangement uses TRBV28 and TRBJ2-3; no DNA is available, so the TRBD2 call from TCRdb remains unchecked. CDR1 and CDR2 from the germline V gene are MDHEN and SYDVKM. CDR3 length: 13 amino acids. This CDR3 is CASTWEGTDTQYF.

V usage is TRBV5-1 and J usage is TRBJ2-1. The CDR3 is 14 amino acids. Germline assignment: CDR1 SGHRS and CDR2 YFSETQ. CDR3 residues: CASSLAAGLNEQFF. Complete variable domain (other parts from reference TRBV5-1 and TRBJ2-1): KAGVTQTPRYLIKTRGQQVTLSCSPISGHRSVSWYQQTPGQGLQFLFEYFSETQRNKGNFPGRFSGRQFSNSRSEMNVSTLELGDSALYLCASSLAAGLNEQFFGPGTRLTVL.

The chain employs TRBV7-6 and TRBJ1-5; with no DNA, the TCRdb D assignment of TRBD1 cannot be verified. This CDR3 is 15 amino acids long. CDR1 is SGHVS and CDR2 is FNYEAQ in the germline V gene. CDR3 region: CASSSGTGSNQPQHF.

The genes are TRBV7-9 and TRBJ2-3. The CDR3 runs to 13 residues. Germline lookup yields CDR1 SEHNR and CDR2 FQNEAQ (reference sequence). The chain's CDR3 is CASSLVRTDTQYF.

The chain couples TRBV24-1 to TRBJ1-5; without DNA, the TCRdb call of TRBD1 cannot be checked. The CDR3 is made up of 13 amino acids. CDR1 is KGHDR, CDR2 SFDVKD, per germline. The CDR3 protein is CATSAGGGKPQHF.

The genes are TRBV20-1 and TRBJ2-7. Germline CDR1 and CDR2: DFQATT and SNEGSKA (reference sequence). The CDR3 runs to 13 residues. CDR3 sequence reads: CSARDGFSYEQYF.

The chain has TRBV7-2 and TRBJ2-5; the TCRdb D gene call, TRBD2, has no DNA to confirm it. The germline V gene has CDR1 SGHTA and CDR2 FQGNSA. This CDR3 has 16 residues. The chain's CDR3 is CASSLGVAGVAETQYF.

The CDR3: CSARQDFNQPQHF. This chain links TRBV20-1 with TRBJ1-5. Germline V gene lookup returns CDR1 DFQATT and CDR2 SNEGSKA (reference sequence). The length of the CDR3 is 13 residues.

The chain recombines TRBV10-3 with TRBJ2-2. CDR3 size: 13 residues. Germline V gene sequence: CDR1 ENHRY, CDR2 SYGVKD. CDR3 region: CAIRRERPGELFF.

The chain combines TRBV4-2 with TRBJ2-7; there is no DNA to check the TCRdb D call of TRBD1. In germline, CDR1 is LGHNA, CDR2 YNFKEQ. The length of the CDR3 is 16 residues. This CDR3 is CASSQDSGGASYEQYF.

The chain is built from TRBV7-9 and TRBJ1-2. This CDR3 has 12 amino acids. Germline CDR1 reads SEHNR; CDR2 reads FQNEAQ (reference sequence). The CDR3 here is CASSLSSDGYTF.

The J gene is TRBJ1-2, the V gene TRBV15; TCRdb lists TRBD1, though no DNA is available to test this call. CDR3 size: 16 residues. Germline values: CDR1 LNHNV, CDR2 YYDKDF (reference sequence). The CDR3 here is CATSRDRVGTGFGYTF.

This chain joins TRBV18 and TRBJ1-6; as DNA is missing, the TRBD1 call by TCRdb cannot be tested. Germline CDR1 and CDR2: KGHSH and LQKENI. This CDR3 spans 15 amino acids. CDR3: CASSPTDRVGSPLHF. Full variable domain (missing parts from reference TRBV18 and TRBJ1-6): NAGVMQNPRHLVRRRGQEARLRCSPMKGHSHVYWYRQLPEEGLKFMVYLQKENIIDESGMPKERFSAEFPKEGPSILRIQQVVRGDSAAYFCASSPTDRVGSPLHFGNGTRLTVT.

CDR3 residues: CASRLAGGAYEQYF. The gene calls are TRBV5-1 and TRBJ2-7. CDR1 and CDR2 (germline): SGHRS, YFSETQ. The CDR3 has 14 residues.

The chain couples TRBV12-3 or TRBV12-4 to TRBJ1-1; TCRdb reports TRBD1, a call that lacks DNA to check it against. This CDR3 is 14 amino acids long. The CDR3: CASTIDRGNTEAFF.